These 23 T cell receptor beta chains share one sample of origin, sequenced in a study of PD-1 blockade in classical Hodgkin lymphoma. Sequencing was performed with immunoSEQ multiplex PCR; in TCRdb, only in-frame clones are kept and a portion is missing. This table holds tens of thousands of clones, roughly nine tenths found once. Time point denoted: cycle 4 day 1 (C4D1), after less than 7 weeks of nivolumab. Patients all relapsed after autologous stem cell transplantation, and there was variation in brentuximab vedotin exposure. The sample here was peripheral blood mononuclear cells (PBMCs), taken before the fourth cycle of nivolumab. Receptors were obtained from a human donor with classical Hodgkin lymphoma.

J is TRBJ2-7 and V is TRBV6-5; TRBD1 matches 7 bases. V dropped 4 bases and J dropped 2; count of bases not matched to a gene: 2. The CDR3 runs to 13 residues. The V gene's germline CDR1 is MNHEY and CDR2 SVGAGI. CDR3 bases: TGTGCCAGCAGTTTAACAGGGGCCTACGAGCAGTACTTC. It encodes CASSLTGAYEQYF.

The gene calls are TRBV2 and TRBJ1-6; no clear D. Between the trimmed V and J ends, which lost 8 bases and 1 base, there was a span of 24 bases. The CDR3 is 19 residues long. Germline loops: CDR1 SNHLY, CDR2 FYNNEI. This CDR3 is CASRHGAGISSSYNSPLHF. The CDR3 DNA is TGTGCCAGCCGCCACGGCGCAGGCATTTCAAGTTCCTATAATTCACCCCTCCACTTT.

CDR3 region: CASSSGPDEQYF. The CDR3 region has the DNA TGTGCCAGCAGCTCGGGGCCGGATGAGCAGTACTTC. The V and J genes are TRBV5-6 and TRBJ2-7; D may be TRBD1 or TRBD2 (5 bases each). Looked up from germline, CDR1 is SGHDT and CDR2 is YYEEEE. The CDR3 extends over 12 amino acids. Trimming removed 3 bases at V and 7 bases at J, with 11 bases between.

The chain has TRBV25-1 and TRBJ1-1; D might be TRBD1 (6 bases). V lost 5 bases and J lost 1, with 11 bases in between. This CDR3 contains 14 residues. Germline CDR1 MGHDK, CDR2 SYGVNS. The DNA for the CDR3 is TGTGCCAGCAGTAAAAACAGGGCGAACACTGAAGCTTTCTTT. Amino acid sequence: CASSKNRANTEAFF.

J is TRBJ1-5 and V is TRBV6-6; D not certain. V was cut by 2 bases and J by 5 bases, with 4 bases left in between. The length of the CDR3 is 12 residues. From germline, CDR1 is MNHNY and CDR2 SVGAGI (reference sequence). Here the CDR3 DNA reads TGTGCCAGCAGTTACGAACATCAGCCCCAGCATTTT. This gives the protein CASSYEHQPQHF.

The chain carries TRBV6-1 and TRBJ2-7; 7 nucleotides agree with TRBD1. Per germline, CDR1 MNHNS and CDR2 SASEGT. V shed 6 bases and J 1 base; nucleotides not matched to a gene: 6. The CDR3 spans 14 residues. This chain's CDR3 is CASRVEGQSYEQYF. The CDR3 nucleotides are TGTGCCAGCAGAGTCGAGGGACAGTCCTACGAGCAGTACTTC.

The J gene is TRBJ2-3, the V gene TRBV29-1; a weak D match, TRBD2 (7 bases). There are 14 residues in the CDR3. Germline values: CDR1 SQVTM, CDR2 ANQGSEA. Trimming cost V 6 bases and J 2 bases, with 15 bases left between them. The CDR3 is CSVSRGGPTDTQYF. In DNA, the CDR3 is TGCAGCGTCTCGAGGGGGGGTCCCACAGATACGCAGTATTTT.

V gene TRBV6-5 combines with J gene TRBJ2-7; D call uncertain. CDR3 length: 13 amino acids. Germline V gene data show CDR1 as MNHEY and CDR2 as SVGAGI. Trimming removed 4 bases from V and 1 base from J, with 8 bases in between. CDR3 in DNA: TGTGCCAGCAGTTTCCGCCTGTCCTACGAGCAGTACTTC. Its translation is CASSFRLSYEQYF.

The chain is built from TRBV6-5 and TRBJ1-2; TRBD1 agrees at 11 bases. The CDR3 consists of 15 residues. Germline loops: CDR1 MNHEY, CDR2 SVGAGI. J gave up 5 bases and V 6 bases, and 8 bases lay outside the gene matches. CDR3 DNA sequence: TGTGCCAGCAGACCGGGACAGGGGGTGATGTATGGCTACACCTTC. Translation: CASRPGQGVMYGYTF.

This clone was seen only once. The chain combines TRBV5-1 with TRBJ1-3; tentative D call: TRBD1 (5 bases). Deletions cut 0 bases from V and 6 bases from J, with 19 bases between. Germline loops: CDR1 SGHRS, CDR2 YFSETQ. The CDR3 contains 17 residues. The CDR3 loop is CASSLVVGGSVANTIYF. Here the CDR3 DNA reads TGCGCCAGCAGCTTGGTCGTTGGGGGGAGTGTTGCAAACACCATATATTTT. Filled out from reference TRBV5-1 and TRBJ1-3, the complete variable domain reads KAGVTQTPRYLIKTRGQQVTLSCSPISGHRSVSWYQQTPGQGLQFLFEYFSETQRNKGNFPGRFSGRQFSNSRSEMNVSTLELGDSALYLCASSLVVGGSVANTIYFGEGSWLTVV.

The rearrangement uses TRBV11-3 and TRBJ2-1; weak D call: TRBD1 (7 bases). CDR1 SGHNT and CDR2 YENEEA come from the germline V gene. The CDR3 has 15 residues. V was trimmed by 2 bases and J by 6 bases, leaving 14 bases between them. In nucleotides, the CDR3 is TGTGCCAGCAGCTTATGGCCAGGGGGGTTCAATGAGCAGTTCTTC. Protein product: CASSLWPGGFNEQFF.

This chain connects TRBV30 to TRBJ2-7; D might be TRBD1 (6 bases). Per the germline V gene, CDR1 is GTSNPN and CDR2 is SVGIG (reference sequence). This CDR3 has 14 amino acids. The ends were cut back, 5 bases at V and 4 bases at J, with 18 bases in the middle. The CDR3 sequence is CAWAGTLPAYEQYF. For the CDR3, the DNA is TGTGCCTGGGCCGGGACACTTCCTGCGTACGAGCAGTACTTC.

The chain is built from TRBV10-3 and TRBJ2-5; TRBD1 agrees at 8 bases. V dropped 5 bases and J dropped 3; count of bases not matched to a gene: 8. The V gene's germline CDR1 is ENHRY and CDR2 SYGVKD. This CDR3 comprises 15 residues. The CDR3 region is CAISTDRGAKETQYF. Written as DNA, the CDR3 is TGTGCCATCAGTACAGACAGGGGCGCCAAAGAGACCCAGTACTTC.

This sequence joins TRBV5-4 and TRBJ1-2, with D possibly being TRBD1 (6 bases). There are 15 residues in the CDR3. Germline V gives CDR1 SGHNT, CDR2 YYREEE (reference sequence). V lost 4 bases and J lost 0, with 13 bases in between. For the CDR3, the DNA is TGTGCCAGCAGCCAGGGGACTGGGGCTAACTATGGCTACACCTTC. Encoded protein: CASSQGTGANYGYTF.

The CDR3 sequence: CASSKRGPGYEQYF. CDR3 nucleotide sequence: TGTGCCAGCAGCAAACGCGGGCCGGGTTACGAGCAGTACTTC. This chain connects TRBV7-9 to TRBJ2-7; tentatively, D is TRBD2 (5 bases). Trimming cost V 5 bases and J 4 bases, with 15 bases left between them. CDR3 length: 14 amino acids. The germline V gene encodes CDR1 SEHNR and CDR2 FQNEAQ (reference sequence).

This chain connects TRBV27 to TRBJ2-1; 9 nucleotides match TRBD2. V was pared by 5 bases and J by 7 bases, with 9 bases of the junction left unmatched. Germline lookup yields CDR1 MNHEY and CDR2 SMNVEV (reference sequence). This CDR3 contains 15 residues. The CDR3 here is CASSKPGLAANEQFF. DNA of the CDR3: TGTGCCAGCAGTAAACCGGGACTAGCCGCTAATGAGCAGTTCTTC.

The chain combines TRBV27 with TRBJ1-5; 8 nucleotides line up with TRBD1. Germline V gene lookup returns CDR1 MNHEY and CDR2 SMNVEV (reference sequence). The junction had 5 bases not matched to a gene; V was cut back by 6 bases and J by 4 bases. CDR3 length: 14 amino acids. As DNA, the CDR3 is TGTGCCAGCAGGAGGACAGGGAGGAATCAGCCCCAGCATTTT. This gives the protein CASRRTGRNQPQHF.

V is TRBV5-1 and J is TRBJ1-3; possible D gene TRBD1, 6 bases. Germline values: CDR1 SGHRS, CDR2 YFSETQ. The V end was cut by 2 bases, the J end by 6 bases, with 15 bases between. This CDR3 spans 15 amino acids. The CDR3: CASSLDWNRANTIYF. The CDR3 region has the DNA TGCGCCAGCAGCTTAGATTGGAACAGGGCAAACACCATATATTTT.

The genes are TRBV6-1 and TRBJ1-2; D gene unclear. Trimming stripped 0 bases from V and 5 bases from J, with 16 bases between. The CDR3 is 16 amino acids. Germline V gives CDR1 MNHNS, CDR2 SASEGT. In nucleotides, the CDR3 is TGTGCCAGCAGTGAAGCCCCGCGACTGGGAATTTATGGCTACACCTTC. Translation gives CASSEAPRLGIYGYTF.

V is TRBV5-8 and J is TRBJ1-5, with D uncertain. Trimming left V 1 base short and J 2 bases short, with 4 bases between. This CDR3 region has 13 residues. Germline CDR1 reads SGHTS; CDR2 reads YDEGEE. The CDR3 DNA follows: TGTGCCAGCAGCTTGACAGGCAATCAGCCCCAGCATTTT. Translated, it gives CASSLTGNQPQHF. The variable domain in full, with the rest retrieved from reference TRBV5-8 and TRBJ1-5, is EAGVTQSPTHLIKTRGQQATLRCSPISGHTSVYWYQQALGLGLQFLLWYDEGEERNRGNFPPRFSGRQFPNYSSELNVNALELEDSALYLCASSLTGNQPQHFGDGTRLSIL.

The chain couples TRBV27 to TRBJ1-2; 8 positions agree with TRBD1. Trimming at V came to 5 bases and at J to 4 bases, leaving 6 bases not matched to a gene. CDR1 is MNHEY and CDR2 is SMNVEV in the germline V gene (reference sequence). The CDR3 spans 14 residues. The CDR3 reads CASSPRTGTYGYTF. The CDR3 coding sequence is TGTGCCAGCAGTCCCCGGACAGGGACCTATGGCTACACCTTC.

V is TRBV21-1 and J is TRBJ2-2; TRBD2, as called in the table, went unchecked against the DNA. TRBV21-1 is labeled a pseudogene. The CDR3 spans 11 residues. The DNA of the CDR3 is TGTGCCAGCAGCCGCACCGGGGAGCTGTTTTTT. This encodes CASSRTGELFF.

This chain links TRBV7-2 with TRBJ1-2; no clear D gene. CDR3 length: 12 amino acids. The germline gives CDR1 SGHTA, CDR2 FQGNSA. The V gene lost 8 bases and the J gene lost 9 bases, with 16 bases spanning the gap. As DNA, the CDR3 is TGTGCCAGCGTCAAGGGCCAATCCCGCTACACCTTC. It specifies CASVKGQSRYTF.